The rows below give T cell receptor beta chains drawn from one sample of a study of blood T cell repertoires in COVID-19. TCRdb keeps only in-frame clones here, not all; method: immunoSEQ multiplex PCR. The sample yields under 110,000 clones, 65% to 75% seen once. The specimen sequenced was peripheral blood. The receptors shown here come from a human donor with acute or convalescent COVID-19. The donor label of this sample is uncertain. CDR3s leave out the opening cysteine and the closing phenylalanine or tryptophan. The size of a clone is reported for some rows only, either as once, few or many, or as a class for expanded clones.

clone size,V gene,CDR3 protein
-,TRBV5-4,ASSLRGGQDGYT
-,TRBV19,ASSILTGSSGNTIY
-,TRBV10-2,ASSDQAMNTEAF
few,TRBV18,ASSPIPQGRRETQY
many,TRBV24-1,ATSGTSGGYTDTQY
-,TRBV19,ASSVLADQETQY
-,TRBV5-6,ASSLTGRDTQY
-,TRBV4-1,ASDGGAGDTQY
-,TRBV27,ASSSPGTGNYGYT
-,TRBV30,AWSVRRGDTGELF
-,TRBV5-1,ASRFGDRQQETQY
once,TRBV30,AWSVGVGGTETQY
-,TRBV27,ASSSPRGGVLGSPLH
-,TRBV7-9,ASSLERGKGYT
-,TRBV7-3,ASSLNPAGASYNEQF
-,TRBV28,ASRKDRWSGANVLT
few,TRBV5-1,ASSATGGGVYNEQF
-,TRBV2,ASSSRRGGRPDEQF
-,TRBV18,ASSPPGRHGANVLT
few,TRBV7-9,ASSSGLGRF
few,TRBV6-4,ASSPGRGATNEKLF
-,TRBV3-1/TRBV3-2,ASSHWGRNAEAF
-,TRBV6-5,ASLGQFNTGELF
-,TRBV19,ASSGQYSNQPQH
-,TRBV5-8,ASSFGLNEKLF
-,TRBV30,AWSRRLAGGTDTQY
many,TRBV4-1,ASSQDLAGGGSYNSPLH
-,TRBV15,ATSWGASGASTDTQY
-,TRBV6-2/TRBV6-3,ASSYSRQGGPPLH
-,TRBV11-2,ASSRGGDSAYSPLH
-,TRBV11-2,ASSPGRGYNEQF
-,TRBV7-8,ASSLGSDSFYSNQPQH
once,TRBV6-1,ASSEFRGTSGFQY
few,TRBV7-3,ASSLAGSYGYT
-,TRBV18,ASSPKPTGSSNQPQH
-,TRBV6-2/TRBV6-3,ASSSPRLLSQPQH
-,TRBV12-5,ASGLVLLGQDSSGNTIY
-,TRBV5-4,ASSLELAGLSGANVLT
-,TRBV2,ASRHFNQPQH
once,TRBV30,AWSVTRWANEQF
few,TRBV5-1,ASSPRPRAQGAAAF